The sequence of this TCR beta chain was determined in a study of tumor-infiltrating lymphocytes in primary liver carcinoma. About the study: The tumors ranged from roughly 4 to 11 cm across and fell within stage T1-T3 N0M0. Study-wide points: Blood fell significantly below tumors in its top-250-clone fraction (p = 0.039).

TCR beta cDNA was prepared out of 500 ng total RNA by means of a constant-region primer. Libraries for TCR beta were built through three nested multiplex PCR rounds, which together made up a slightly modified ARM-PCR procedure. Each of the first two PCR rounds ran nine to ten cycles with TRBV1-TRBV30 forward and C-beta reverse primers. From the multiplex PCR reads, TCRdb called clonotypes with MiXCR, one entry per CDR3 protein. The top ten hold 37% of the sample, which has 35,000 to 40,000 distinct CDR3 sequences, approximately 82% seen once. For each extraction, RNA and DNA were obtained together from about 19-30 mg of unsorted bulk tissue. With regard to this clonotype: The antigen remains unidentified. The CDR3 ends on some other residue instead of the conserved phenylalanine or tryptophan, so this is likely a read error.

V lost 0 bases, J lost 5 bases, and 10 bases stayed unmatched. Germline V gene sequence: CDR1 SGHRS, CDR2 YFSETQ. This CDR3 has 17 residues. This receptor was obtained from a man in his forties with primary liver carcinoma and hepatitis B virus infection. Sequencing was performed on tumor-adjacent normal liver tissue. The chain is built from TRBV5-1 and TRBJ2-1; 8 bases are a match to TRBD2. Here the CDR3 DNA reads TGCGCCAGCAGCTTGGATCCTAGCGGGCTAACGCACAATGAGCAGTTCTCC. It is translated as CASSLDPSGLTHNEQFS.